What follows describes a single T cell receptor beta chain. Some clones are missing from TCRdb's copy, which holds only in-frame ones; the method was immunoSEQ multiplex PCR. The sample lists fewer than 350,000 clones, 88% occurring once. This sample stems from a study of cytomegalovirus exposure and HLA in healthy donors. The source of this sequence is a woman between 18 and 29 years old in good health and CMV-seronegative. The specimen sequenced was PBMCs.

CDR3 DNA: TGTGCCAGCAGCCGCAGCAGCTTAGGAGCGAACCTCTATGGCTACACCTTC. Amino acid sequence: CASSRSSLGANLYGYTF. The gene calls are TRBV11-2 and TRBJ1-2; unclear D gene. This CDR3 spans 17 amino acids. Trimming stripped 5 bases from V and 4 bases from J, with 23 bases between. The germline V gene encodes CDR1 SGHAT and CDR2 FQNNGV. Together with reference TRBV11-2 and TRBJ1-2, the CDR3 gives the full variable domain: EAGVAQSPRYKIIEKRQSVAFWCNPISGHATLYWYQQILGQGPKLLIQFQNNGVVDDSQLPKDRFSAERLKGVDSTLKIQPAKLEDSAVYLCASSRSSLGANLYGYTFGSGTRLTVV.